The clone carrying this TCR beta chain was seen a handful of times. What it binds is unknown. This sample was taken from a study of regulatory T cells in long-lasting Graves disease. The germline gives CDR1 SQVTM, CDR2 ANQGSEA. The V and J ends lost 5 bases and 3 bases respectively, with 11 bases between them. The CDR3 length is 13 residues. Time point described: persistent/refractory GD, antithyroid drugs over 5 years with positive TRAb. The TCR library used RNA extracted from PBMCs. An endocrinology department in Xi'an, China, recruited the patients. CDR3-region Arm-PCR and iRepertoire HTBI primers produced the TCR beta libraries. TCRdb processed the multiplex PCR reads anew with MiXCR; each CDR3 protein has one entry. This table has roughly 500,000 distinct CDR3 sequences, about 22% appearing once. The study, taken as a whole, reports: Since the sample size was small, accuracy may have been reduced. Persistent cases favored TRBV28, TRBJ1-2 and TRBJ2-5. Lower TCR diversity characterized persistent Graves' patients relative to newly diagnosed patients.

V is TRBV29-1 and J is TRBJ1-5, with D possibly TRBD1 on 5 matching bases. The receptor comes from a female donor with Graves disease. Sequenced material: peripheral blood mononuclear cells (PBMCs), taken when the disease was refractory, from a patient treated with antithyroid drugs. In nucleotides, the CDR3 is TGCAGCGTTTACGCAGGGCCCAATCAGCCCCAGCATTTT. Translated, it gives CSVYAGPNQPQHF.